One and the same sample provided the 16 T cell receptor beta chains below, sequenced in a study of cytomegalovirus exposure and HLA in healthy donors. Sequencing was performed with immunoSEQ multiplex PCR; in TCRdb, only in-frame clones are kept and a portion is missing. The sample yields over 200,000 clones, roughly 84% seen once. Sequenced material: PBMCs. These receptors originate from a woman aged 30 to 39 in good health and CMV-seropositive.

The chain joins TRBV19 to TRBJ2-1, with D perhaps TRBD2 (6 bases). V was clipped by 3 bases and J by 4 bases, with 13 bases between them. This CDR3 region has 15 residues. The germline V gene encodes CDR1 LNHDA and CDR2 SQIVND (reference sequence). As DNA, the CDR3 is TGTGCCAGTAGTATCACCCGGGACTTTTACAATGAGCAGTTCTTC. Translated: CASSITRDFYNEQFF.

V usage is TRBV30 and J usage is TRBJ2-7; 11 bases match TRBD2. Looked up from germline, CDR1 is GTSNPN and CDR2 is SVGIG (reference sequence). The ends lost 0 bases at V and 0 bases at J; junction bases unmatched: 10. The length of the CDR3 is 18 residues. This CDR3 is CAWSVTLAGGLSSYEQYF. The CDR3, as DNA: TGTGCCTGGAGTGTAACGCTAGCGGGGGGTTTGAGCTCCTACGAGCAGTACTTC. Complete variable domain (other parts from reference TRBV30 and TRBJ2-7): SQTIHQWPATLVQPVGSPLSLECTVEGTSNPNLYWYRQAAGRGLQLLFYSVGIGQISSEVPQNLSASRPQDRQFILSSKKLLLSDSGFYLCAWSVTLAGGLSSYEQYFGPGTRLTVT.

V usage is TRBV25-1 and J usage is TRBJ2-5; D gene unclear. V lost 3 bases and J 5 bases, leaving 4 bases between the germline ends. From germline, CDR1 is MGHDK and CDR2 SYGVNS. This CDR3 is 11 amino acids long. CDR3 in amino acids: CASSDSETQYF. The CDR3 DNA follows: TGTGCCAGCAGTGATAGTGAGACCCAGTACTTC.

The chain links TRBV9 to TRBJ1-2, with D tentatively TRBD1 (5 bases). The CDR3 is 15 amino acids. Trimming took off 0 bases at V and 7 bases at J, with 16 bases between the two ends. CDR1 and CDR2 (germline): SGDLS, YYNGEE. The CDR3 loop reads CASSVEGITGAGYTF. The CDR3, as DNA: TGTGCCAGCAGCGTAGAGGGGATCACGGGTGCTGGCTACACCTTC. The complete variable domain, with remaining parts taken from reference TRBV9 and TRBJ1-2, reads DSGVTQTPKHLITATGQRVTLRCSPRSGDLSVYWYQQSLDQGLQFLIQYYNGEERAKGNILERFSAQQFPDLHSELNLSSLELGDSALYFCASSVEGITGAGYTFGSGTRLTVV.

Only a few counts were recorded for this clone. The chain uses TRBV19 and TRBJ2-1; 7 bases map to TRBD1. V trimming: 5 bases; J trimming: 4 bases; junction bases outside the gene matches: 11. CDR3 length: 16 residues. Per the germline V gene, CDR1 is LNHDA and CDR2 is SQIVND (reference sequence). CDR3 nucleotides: TGTGCCAGTAGTGATAATCCGGGACAGCTATACAATGAGCAGTTCTTC. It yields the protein CASSDNPGQLYNEQFF.

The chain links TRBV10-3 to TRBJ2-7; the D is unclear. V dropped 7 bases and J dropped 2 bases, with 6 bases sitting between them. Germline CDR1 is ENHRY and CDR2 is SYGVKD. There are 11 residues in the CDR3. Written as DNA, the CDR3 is TGTGCCATCAAGACCCCCTACGAGCAGTACTTC. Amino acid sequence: CAIKTPYEQYF.

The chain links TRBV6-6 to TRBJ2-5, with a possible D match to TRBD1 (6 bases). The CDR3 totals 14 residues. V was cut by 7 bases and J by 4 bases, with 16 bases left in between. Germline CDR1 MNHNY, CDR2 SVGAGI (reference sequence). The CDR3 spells CASIGQWGLETQYF. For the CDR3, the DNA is TGTGCCAGCATTGGACAGTGGGGGTTAGAGACCCAGTACTTC.

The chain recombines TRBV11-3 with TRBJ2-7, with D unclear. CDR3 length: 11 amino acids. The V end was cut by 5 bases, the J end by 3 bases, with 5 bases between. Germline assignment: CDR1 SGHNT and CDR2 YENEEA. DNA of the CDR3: TGTGCCAGCAGCACGGTCTACGAGCAGTACTTC. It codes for CASSTVYEQYF.

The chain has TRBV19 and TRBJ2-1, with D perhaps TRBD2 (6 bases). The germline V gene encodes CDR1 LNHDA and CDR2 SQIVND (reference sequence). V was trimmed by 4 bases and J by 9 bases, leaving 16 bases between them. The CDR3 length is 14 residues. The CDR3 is CASSTGPGRGEQFF. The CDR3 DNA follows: TGTGCCAGTAGTACGGGCCCCGGGCGGGGTGAGCAGTTCTTC.

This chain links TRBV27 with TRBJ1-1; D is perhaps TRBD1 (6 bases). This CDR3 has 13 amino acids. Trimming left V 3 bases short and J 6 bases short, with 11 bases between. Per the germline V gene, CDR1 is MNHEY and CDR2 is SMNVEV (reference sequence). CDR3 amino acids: CASSFPRGAEAFF. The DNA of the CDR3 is TGTGCCAGCAGTTTTCCCAGGGGTGCTGAAGCTTTCTTT.

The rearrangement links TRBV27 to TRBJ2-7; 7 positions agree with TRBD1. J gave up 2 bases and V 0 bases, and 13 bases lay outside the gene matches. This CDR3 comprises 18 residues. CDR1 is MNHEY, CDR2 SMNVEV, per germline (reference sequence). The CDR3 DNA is TGTGCCAGCAGTTTATCTCCCTTATCCACCGGGACAGCCTACGAGCAGTACTTC. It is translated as CASSLSPLSTGTAYEQYF.

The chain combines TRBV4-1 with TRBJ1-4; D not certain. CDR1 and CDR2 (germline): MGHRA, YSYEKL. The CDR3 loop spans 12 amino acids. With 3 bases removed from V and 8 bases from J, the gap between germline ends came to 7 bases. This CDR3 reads CASSHSGEKLFF. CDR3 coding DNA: TGCGCCAGCAGCCACAGTGGGGAAAAACTGTTTTTT.

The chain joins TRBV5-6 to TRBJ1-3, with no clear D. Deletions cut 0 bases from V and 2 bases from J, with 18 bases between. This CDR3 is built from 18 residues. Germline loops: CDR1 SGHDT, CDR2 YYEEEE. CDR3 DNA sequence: TGTGCCAGCAGCTTGGGGTTGAGACAAGCTTTCGCTGGAAACACCATATATTTT. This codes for CASSLGLRQAFAGNTIYF.

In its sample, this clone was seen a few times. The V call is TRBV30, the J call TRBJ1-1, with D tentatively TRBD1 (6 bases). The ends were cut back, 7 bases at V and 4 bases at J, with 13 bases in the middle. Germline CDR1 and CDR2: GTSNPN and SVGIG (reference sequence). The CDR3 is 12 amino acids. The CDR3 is CAYTRGGTEAFF. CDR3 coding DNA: TGTGCCTACACCAGGGGCGGCACTGAAGCTTTCTTT.

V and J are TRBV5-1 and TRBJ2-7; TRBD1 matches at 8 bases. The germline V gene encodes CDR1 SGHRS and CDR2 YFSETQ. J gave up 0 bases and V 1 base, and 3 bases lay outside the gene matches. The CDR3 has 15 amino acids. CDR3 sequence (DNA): TGCGCCAGCAGCTTGCAGGGGGCCGGCTCCTACGAGCAGTACTTC. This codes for CASSLQGAGSYEQYF.

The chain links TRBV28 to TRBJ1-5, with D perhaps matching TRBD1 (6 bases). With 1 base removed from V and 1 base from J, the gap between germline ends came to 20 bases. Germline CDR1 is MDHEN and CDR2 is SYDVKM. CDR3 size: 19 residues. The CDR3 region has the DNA TGTGCCAGCAGTTTATCGGTAACTCAGGGGACGGGGAGCAATCAGCCCCAGCATTTT. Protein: CASSLSVTQGTGSNQPQHF.